Shown below are 11 T cell receptor beta chains from a single sample sequenced in a study of vaccination and CD4 T cells after COVID-19. Sequencing of cultured CD4+ T cell DNA used the Oncomine TCR Beta short-read assay. TCRdb redid the calling of the PCR reads with MiXCR, one entry per CDR3 protein. Here the sample spans about 14,000 distinct CDR3 sequences, about half being singletons. No antigen has been assigned to these receptors. Treatment meaning: approximately nine-day PBMC culture with coronavirus spike peptide pools or control peptides (ViraFEST assay). The sample taken for sequencing was CD4+ T cells from blood, cultured in vitro. These receptors were taken from a human donor who had recovered from COVID-19.

This clonotype has only a few counts. This chain uses TRBV24-1 with TRBJ1-5; D uncertain. Germline-derived CDR1 and CDR2 are KGHDR and SFDVKD. The CDR3 is 14 amino acids. Trimming shortened V by 12 bases and J by 2 bases, and 16 bases separated the two germline ends. CDR3 region: CAPPWDGGNQPQHF. DNA of the CDR3: TGTGCCCCTCCGTGGGATGGGGGCAATCAGCCCCAGCATTTT.

The V gene is TRBV27, the J gene TRBJ2-7; perhaps TRBD1 as D (6 bases). The V gene lost 5 bases and the J gene lost 1 base, with 15 bases spanning the gap. In germline, CDR1 is MNHEY, CDR2 SMNVEV (reference sequence). The CDR3 extends over 15 amino acids. The CDR3 region has the DNA TGTGCCAGCAGTCCAAGGCCCGGACAGTCCTACGAGCAGTACTTC. Protein product: CASSPRPGQSYEQYF.

The sample holds a few counts of this clonotype. This sequence joins TRBV24-1 and TRBJ2-2, with D maybe TRBD2 (5 bases). V dropped 7 bases and J dropped 1 base, with 9 bases sitting between them. This CDR3 contains 14 residues. Germline CDR1 is KGHDR and CDR2 is SFDVKD. The CDR3 reads CATRPGENTGELFF. The CDR3 nucleotides read TGTGCCACCAGGCCCGGGGAGAACACCGGGGAGCTGTTTTTT.

The J gene is TRBJ2-2, the V gene TRBV5-5; the D gene is possibly TRBD1 (6 bases). This CDR3 is built from 14 residues. The germline gives CDR1 SGHKS, CDR2 YYEKEE (reference sequence). V was shortened by 2 bases and J by 4 bases, with 9 bases between the two germline ends. CDR3 DNA: TGTGCCAGCAGCTTACAGGGTGGCACCGGGGAGCTGTTTTTT. This codes for CASSLQGGTGELFF.

The chain is built from TRBV7-3 and TRBJ2-3; 7 positions match TRBD2. Germline assignment: CDR1 SGHTA and CDR2 FQGTGA. The length of the CDR3 is 15 residues. The V and J ends lost 3 bases and 3 bases, in that order; junction bases with no gene match: 6. The CDR3: CASSLGGSLTDTQYF. CDR3 coding DNA: TGTGCCAGCAGCTTGGGCGGGAGTCTGACAGATACGCAGTATTTT. The full variable domain, its missing parts supplied by reference TRBV7-3 and TRBJ2-3, is GAGVSQTPSNKVTEKGKYVELRCDPISGHTALYWYRQSLGQGPEFLIYFQGTGAADDSGLPNDRFFAVRPEGSVSTLKIQRTERGDSAVYLCASSLGGSLTDTQYFGPGTRLTVL.

The genes are TRBV7-8 and TRBJ1-1, with D possibly TRBD1 on 5 matching bases. CDR1 and CDR2 (germline): SGHVS, FQNEAQ. V was pared by 2 bases and J by 5 bases, with 18 bases between. This CDR3 has 16 residues. Here the CDR3 reads CASSLLPLGGVTEAFF. As DNA, the CDR3 is TGTGCCAGCAGCTTACTGCCTCTGGGGGGTGTAACTGAAGCTTTCTTT.

V gene TRBV7-6 combines with J gene TRBJ2-2; weak D call: TRBD1 (5 bases). This CDR3 is 17 amino acids long. CDR1 and CDR2 from the germline V gene are SGHVS and FNYEAQ. Trimming removed 3 bases at V and 1 base at J, with 15 bases between. In DNA, the CDR3 is TGTGCCAGCAGCTTTACGGGTTTGGGGCGGAACACCGGGGAGCTGTTTTTT. Its protein is CASSFTGLGRNTGELFF.

The V and J genes are TRBV15 and TRBJ2-5; D is ambiguous. Germline CDR1 is LNHNV and CDR2 is YYDKDF (reference sequence). The V gene lost 2 bases and the J gene lost 5 bases, with 9 bases spanning the gap. The CDR3 contains 13 residues. Here the CDR3 reads CATSRSPRETQYF. The CDR3 region has the DNA TGTGCCACCAGCAGATCCCCCCGTGAGACCCAGTACTTC.

The chain combines TRBV12-3 or TRBV12-4 with TRBJ2-7; TRBD2 agrees at 7 bases. V was clipped by 4 bases and J by 4 bases; unmatched bases: 4. The CDR3 spans 13 residues. The CDR3 region is CASSSAGTYEQYF. CDR3 bases: TGTGCCAGCAGTTCAGCGGGGACTTACGAGCAGTACTTC.

V usage is TRBV19 and J usage is TRBJ1-2; D is perhaps TRBD1 (6 bases). Germline V gives CDR1 LNHDA, CDR2 SQIVND (reference sequence). V dropped 4 bases and J dropped 4 bases, with 10 bases sitting between them. The CDR3 totals 13 residues. DNA of the CDR3: TGTGCCAGTAGTAAGGGGGGAATCTATGGCTACACCTTC. Residues: CASSKGGIYGYTF.

This clonotype has a handful of counts. The chain employs TRBV6-2 or TRBV6-3 and TRBJ1-5; a possible D gene is TRBD1 (6 bases). CDR3 length equals 15 residues. The germline V gene has CDR1 MNHEY and CDR2 SVGEGT. V was shortened by 5 bases and J by 0 bases, with 11 bases between the two germline ends. The CDR3 loop is CASSPDRLSNQPQHF. In DNA form, the CDR3 reads TGTGCCAGCAGTCCCGACAGGCTTAGCAATCAGCCCCAGCATTTT.